Each of the 2 T cell receptor beta chains below was sequenced from the same sample in a study of technical replicates of blood from a few donors. TCRdb's table, derived via immunoSEQ multiplex PCR, lists solely in-frame clones and lacks some. The sample has just over 95,000 clones; about 95% are singletons. Sequences were obtained from T cells isolated from PBMCs. The receptors come from a human donor in good health.

The chain couples TRBV4-3 to TRBJ2-7, with TRBD1 matching 8 bases. Per the germline V gene, CDR1 is LGHNA and CDR2 is YSLEER. CDR3 length: 15 residues. The junction had 7 bases not matched to a gene; V was cut back by 4 bases and J by 2 bases. The CDR3 sequence is CASSRIPGQAYEQYF. The DNA for the CDR3 is TGCGCCAGCAGCCGAATCCCGGGACAGGCCTACGAGCAGTACTTC.

This chain links TRBV30 with TRBJ2-7; D is possibly TRBD1 (5 bases). V shed 4 bases and J shed 6 bases, with 16 bases lying between them. CDR1 and CDR2 (germline): GTSNPN, SVGIG (reference sequence). The CDR3 is 13 amino acids. The CDR3 reads CAWTGTDRLEQYF. CDR3 DNA: TGTGCCTGGACTGGAACTGACAGACTCGAGCAGTACTTC. The variable domain in full, with the rest retrieved from reference TRBV30 and TRBJ2-7, is SQTIHQWPATLVQPVGSPLSLECTVEGTSNPNLYWYRQAAGRGLQLLFYSVGIGQISSEVPQNLSASRPQDRQFILSSKKLLLSDSGFYLCAWTGTDRLEQYFGPGTRLTVT.